Presented here are 11 T cell receptor beta chains from one specimen sequenced in a study of T cells in women clearing cervical HPV infection. Measured with immunoSEQ multiplex PCR; TCRdb has only the in-frame clones, and not every one. Listed are approximately 44,000 clones; more than 1% falls within the top ten. The sequenced sample was blood buffy coat. The receptors shown here come from a woman aged 18-69 years with a cervical HPV16 infection that either progressed to CIN3+ or cleared (not recorded which).

Regarding this clone: The sequenced fragment ends 3 residues before the CDR3 boundary, so the rest is inferred from the germline J gene. V gene TRBV29-1 combines with J gene TRBJ2-5, with 7 bases aligning to TRBD1. The trim removed 6 bases at V and 3 bases at J, leaving 1 base unmatched. CDR1 SQVTM and CDR2 ANQGSEA come from the germline V gene. The CDR3 loop spans 11 amino acids. The sequenced part of the CDR3 DNA is TGCAGCGTCGGGACAGAAGAGACC. The encoded protein is CSVGTEET. The full CDR3 protein is CSVGTEETQYF. Full variable domain (missing parts from reference TRBV29-1 and TRBJ2-5): SAVISQKPSRDICQRGTSLTIQCQVDSQVTMMFWYRQQPGQSLTLIATANQGSEATYESGFVIDKFPISRPNLTFSTLTVSNMSPEDSSIYLCSVGTEETQYFGPGTRLLVL.

To note about this clone: The CDR3 end is not reached by the read, which stops 3 residues before it; the germline J gene fills it in. V gene TRBV19 combines with J gene TRBJ1-2; no definite D call. The CDR3 is made up of 15 amino acids. Germline V gene lookup returns CDR1 LNHDA and CDR2 SQIVND (reference sequence). CDR3 sequence: CASSISSFPHNDYTF. The sequenced part of the CDR3 DNA is TGTGCCAGTAGTATTTCTTCGTTTCCCCACAATGAC.

A word on this clone: The read ends 3 residues shy of where the CDR3 ends; the end is completed using the germline J gene. The gene calls are TRBV20-1 and TRBJ2-2; D might be TRBD1 or TRBD2, each matching 6 bases. This CDR3 has 16 residues. Germline V CDR1 and CDR2: DFQATT, SNEGSKA (reference sequence). The ends were cut back, 0 bases at V and 2 bases at J, with 13 bases in the middle. The CDR3 DNA, read in part, is TGCAGTGCTAGAGATAGGAGGGGGTCCAACACCGGGGAG. This sequence encodes CSARDRRGSNTGE. The whole CDR3 protein is CSARDRRGSNTGELFF.

To note about this clone: From the germline J gene comes the end of the CDR3, since the read stops 3 residues before it. The V and J genes are TRBV6-2 or TRBV6-3 and TRBJ2-1; 10 nucleotides match TRBD2. The germline V gene has CDR1 MNHEY and CDR2 SVGEGT. V dropped 2 bases and J dropped 9; count of bases not matched to a gene: 7. The CDR3 extends over 15 amino acids. The CDR3 spells CASSYAAGGPFEQFF. CDR3 bases read: TGTGCCAGCAGTTACGCAGCGGGGGGGCCGTTTGAG.

Worth noting for this clone: With the read ending 3 residues before the CDR3 end, the germline J gene is used to fill in that end. The chain uses TRBV20-1 and TRBJ1-2, with a tentative D call TRBD1 (6 bases). This CDR3 contains 12 residues. Germline V lookup: CDR1 DFQATT, CDR2 SNEGSKA (reference sequence). The CDR3 loop is CSAPGGGWGYTF. Partial CDR3 DNA: TGCAGTGCTCCTGGGGGGGGCTGGGGC.

Turning to this clone: The read finishes 3 residues shy of the CDR3 end, and the germline J gene is used to complete it. The V gene is TRBV20-1, the J gene TRBJ2-5; 9 nucleotides align to TRBD2. This CDR3 region has 15 residues. Germline loops: CDR1 DFQATT, CDR2 SNEGSKA (reference sequence). Germline trimming cut 1 base from V and 4 bases from J; bases unmatched to any gene: 7. The chain's CDR3 is CSARVAGGPIETQYF. The CDR3 bases that were read are TGCAGTGCTAGAGTGGCGGGAGGGCCTATAGAGACC.

As to this clone: The read stops 3 residues short of the end of the CDR3; the missing end is completed from the germline J gene. This rearrangement joins TRBV7-7 to TRBJ2-2; D is unresolved. Germline assignment: CDR1 SSHAT and CDR2 FNYEAQ (reference sequence). The CDR3 totals 14 residues. Trimming removed 5 bases at V and 1 base at J, with 8 bases between. CDR3 sequence reads: CASSIRQNTGELFF. Partial CDR3 DNA: TGTGCCAGCAGCATCCGACAGAACACCGGGGAG.

As regards this clone: The observed sequence ends 3 residues before the CDR3 terminus, with the missing tail filled in from the germline J gene. This sequence joins TRBV5-6 and TRBJ1-5; TRBD1 agrees at 7 bases. This CDR3 is built from 14 residues. J was trimmed by 1 base and V by 2 bases; bases with no gene match: 0. In germline, CDR1 is SGHDT, CDR2 YYEEEE. This chain's CDR3 is CASSLQGSNQPQHF. The covered CDR3 bases are TGTGCCAGCAGCTTACAGGGGAGCAATCAGCCC.

With regard to this clone: The read finishes 3 residues shy of the CDR3 end, and the germline J gene is used to complete it. This chain links TRBV19 with TRBJ1-2, with TRBD1 as a possible D gene (5 bases). The CDR3 extends over 12 amino acids. Looked up from germline, CDR1 is LNHDA and CDR2 is SQIVND (reference sequence). The CDR3 protein is CASSSGGDDYTF. CDR3 bases read: TGTGCCAGTAGTAGCGGGGGGGATGAC.

To note about this clone: The missing CDR3 end, 3 residues past where the read stops, is filled in from the germline J gene. The chain has TRBV29-1 and TRBJ2-5; D may be TRBD1 (5 bases). Trimming took 5 bases from V and 4 from J, leaving 17 bases between them. The CDR3 consists of 14 residues. Germline CDR1 and CDR2: SQVTM and ANQGSEA. CDR3 sequence: CSVHLPRDRETQYF. The covered CDR3 bases are TGCAGCGTTCACCTCCCCAGGGATCGAGAGACC.

On this clone: The sequenced fragment ends 3 residues before the CDR3 boundary, so the rest is inferred from the germline J gene. The chain links TRBV29-1 to TRBJ2-3; D gene unclear. The V gene lost 4 bases and the J gene lost 1 base, with 3 bases spanning the gap. This CDR3 has 11 amino acids. CDR1 and CDR2 from the germline V gene are SQVTM and ANQGSEA. CDR3 bases read: TGCAGCGTTGTAGGCACAGATACG. This sequence encodes CSVVGTDT. The complete CDR3 reads CSVVGTDTQYF.